Shown below are 9 T cell receptor beta chains from a single sample sequenced in a study of Ad26.COV2.S vaccination and SARS-CoV-2 variants. Described treatment: approximately 18 received Ad26.COV2.S at low or high dose, single or two shots; about 5 received placebo; per-sample allocation not given. After the first vaccine or placebo injection, samples were drawn on day 63. Sequenced by immunoSEQ multiplex PCR; TCRdb stores in-frame clones only, minus some. The data hold roughly 420,000 clones, with roughly 89% observed a single time. The sequencing used peripheral blood, collected in a trial of Ad26.COV2.S vaccine versus placebo. These receptors originate from a person between 18 and 60 years old who received the Ad26.COV2.S COVID-19 vaccine or a placebo.

The chain employs TRBV28 and TRBJ2-5; no firm D call. The V end was cut by 10 bases, the J end by 0 bases, with 27 bases between. The CDR3 is 18 residues long. Germline V gene data show CDR1 as MDHEN and CDR2 as SYDVKM. The CDR3 here is CATQMRSWYRADQETQYF. The CDR3 DNA reads as TGTGCCACCCAAATGAGATCTTGGTATCGGGCCGACCAAGAGACCCAGTACTTC. The full variable domain, with the rest looked up from reference TRBV28 and TRBJ2-5, is DVKVTQSSRYLVKRTGEKVFLECVQDMDHENMFWYRQDPGLGLRLIYFSYDVKMKEKGDIPEGYSVSREKKERFSLILESASTNQTSMYLCATQMRSWYRADQETQYFGPGTRLLVL.

The table lists this clone with a count of one. The chain is built from TRBV27 and TRBJ1-2; D is possibly TRBD1 (6 bases). CDR1 and CDR2 (germline): MNHEY, SMNVEV (reference sequence). The CDR3 extends over 13 amino acids. Trimming took off 6 bases at V and 7 bases at J, with 15 bases between the two ends. The CDR3 here is CASSLGGDRGYTF. The CDR3 DNA reads as TGTGCCAGCAGCCTAGGGGGGGATCGTGGCTACACCTTC.

The CDR3 loop is CASSTAAAYNSPLHF. The CDR3 bases are TGTGCCAGTAGTACGGCGGCAGCATATAATTCACCCCTCCACTTT. The chain carries TRBV19 and TRBJ1-6; D gene ambiguous. CDR1 LNHDA and CDR2 SQIVND come from the germline V gene (reference sequence). Trimming stripped 4 bases from V and 4 bases from J, with 11 bases between. CDR3 length equals 15 residues.

The chain links TRBV9 to TRBJ1-1, with D unresolved. In germline, CDR1 is SGDLS, CDR2 YYNGEE. This CDR3 is built from 15 residues. Trimming removed 4 bases from V and 2 bases from J, with 15 bases in between. In DNA, the CDR3 is TGTGCCAGCAGCCCGCATCAGGAACCCAACACTGAAGCTTTCTTT. It encodes CASSPHQEPNTEAFF.

V usage is TRBV15 and J usage is TRBJ2-7; D possibly corresponds to TRBD2 (6 bases). V gave up 3 bases and J gave up 0 bases, with 15 bases separating them. The CDR3 extends over 16 amino acids. Germline loops: CDR1 LNHNV, CDR2 YYDKDF (reference sequence). This chain's CDR3 is CATSSADGTASYEQYV. The CDR3 nucleotides read TGTGCCACCAGCAGTGCCGACGGGACTGCCTCCTACGAGCAGTACGTC.

This chain connects TRBV4-2 to TRBJ2-7; 7 positions match TRBD1. The CDR3 covers 15 residues. The trim removed 4 bases at V and 3 bases at J, leaving 9 bases unmatched. The germline V gene encodes CDR1 LGHNA and CDR2 YNFKEQ. The CDR3 spells CASSPARDSHYEQYF. The CDR3 DNA follows: TGTGCCAGCAGCCCAGCTCGGGACAGCCACTACGAGCAGTACTTC.

V gene TRBV7-3 combines with J gene TRBJ2-3; TRBD2 matches at 10 bases. The CDR3 runs 16 residues. V gave up 0 bases and J gave up 1 base; unmatched junction bases: 1. Germline CDR1 SGHTA, CDR2 FQGTGA. The CDR3 region is CASSLTAGGRTDTQYF. CDR3 bases: TGTGCCAGCAGCTTAACAGCGGGGGGGCGCACAGATACGCAGTATTTT.

The V and J genes are TRBV10-3 and TRBJ1-1, with D possibly TRBD1 on 5 matching bases. V was cut by 6 bases and J by 6 bases, with 17 bases left in between. The CDR3 length is 14 residues. Germline V gene lookup returns CDR1 ENHRY and CDR2 SYGVKD. CDR3 sequence reads: CAIRTEKAFPEAFF. Written as DNA, the CDR3 is TGTGCCATCAGGACAGAAAAGGCTTTCCCTGAAGCTTTCTTT.

The chain recombines TRBV5-4 with TRBJ2-2; 8 bases are shared with TRBD1. Looked up from germline, CDR1 is SGHNT and CDR2 is YYREEE (reference sequence). The junction had 8 bases not matched to a gene; V was cut back by 6 bases and J by 1 base. The CDR3 is made up of 16 amino acids. In DNA, the CDR3 is TGTGCCAGCACCCCGGACAGGGTGGTGAACACCGGGGAGCTGTTTTTT. Encoded protein: CASTPDRVVNTGELFF.